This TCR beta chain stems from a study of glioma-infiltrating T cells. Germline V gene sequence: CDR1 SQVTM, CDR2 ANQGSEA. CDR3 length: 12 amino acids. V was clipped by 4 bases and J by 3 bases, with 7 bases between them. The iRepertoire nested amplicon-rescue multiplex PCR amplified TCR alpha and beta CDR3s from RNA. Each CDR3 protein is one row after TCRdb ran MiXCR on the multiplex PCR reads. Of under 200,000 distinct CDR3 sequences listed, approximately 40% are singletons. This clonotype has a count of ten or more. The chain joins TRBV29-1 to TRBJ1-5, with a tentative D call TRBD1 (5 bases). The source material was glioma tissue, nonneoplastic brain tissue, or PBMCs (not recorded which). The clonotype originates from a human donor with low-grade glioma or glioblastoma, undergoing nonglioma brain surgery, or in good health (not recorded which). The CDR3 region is CSVVDTNQPQHF. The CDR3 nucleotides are TGCAGCGTTGTGGACACCAATCAGCCCCAGCATTTT.